Listed below are T cell receptor beta chains from one sample, sequenced in a study of blood T cell repertoires in COVID-19. Libraries were prepared by immunoSEQ multiplex PCR; TCRdb keeps only in-frame clonotypes and omits some of them. The data show about 190,000 clones, with about four fifths seen just once and 3% to 3.5% held by the top ten. Sequenced sample: PBMCs or T cells enriched from blood (not recorded which). These receptors all come from a woman aged 30 to 39 who had recovered from COVID-19. Each CDR3 is given with its conserved first and last residue. D genes are given only for firm matches. Only part of the rows carry a size: once, few, many, or a class if the clone is expanded.

TRBV6-5	-	-	TRBJ1-1	CASGLDMNTEAFF	TGTGCCAGCGGGCTCGACATGAACACTGAAGCTTTCTTT
TRBV20-1	-	TRBD2	TRBJ2-3	CSASRTSGSFGDTQYF	TGCAGTGCTAGTCGGACTAGCGGGAGTTTCGGAGATACGCAGTATTTT
TRBV28	-	TRBD1	TRBJ1-2	CASSQGGDGYTF	TGTGCCAGCAGTCAGGGGGGTGATGGCTACACCTTC
TRBV7-8	-	-	TRBJ2-3	CASSLYGSGDTDTQYF	TGTGCCAGCAGCTTATACGGATCGGGGGATACAGATACGCAGTATTTT
TRBV6-5	-	-	TRBJ1-3	CASRPLISGNTIYF	TGTGCCAGCAGGCCACTTATCTCTGGAAACACCATATATTTT
TRBV6-5	few	-	TRBJ1-5	CASSLDRNSNQPQHF	TGTGCCAGCAGTTTAGACAGGAATAGCAATCAGCCCCAGCATTTT
TRBV7-6	-	-	TRBJ2-3	CASSSIGATDTQYF	TGTGCCAGCAGCTCCATTGGGGCCACAGATACGCAGTATTTT
TRBV19	-	-	TRBJ1-2	CASSRQDYGYTF	TGTGCCAGTAGTAGACAGGACTATGGCTACACCTTC
TRBV24-1	-	-	TRBJ2-2	CATWRASAKTGELFF	TGTGCCACCTGGCGGGCTAGCGCAAAAACCGGGGAGCTGTTTTTT
TRBV29-1	few	TRBD2	TRBJ2-3	CSVEDQGAGGSTDTQYF	TGCAGCGTTGAAGATCAAGGAGCGGGGGGGAGCACAGATACGCAGTATTTT
TRBV18	-	TRBD1	TRBJ1-5	CASSPGQGIPEWPQHF	TGTGCCAGCTCACCGGGACAGGGTATTCCTGAATGGCCCCAGCATTTT
TRBV4-1	-	-	TRBJ2-1	CASSALYNEQFF	TGCGCCAGCAGCGCGCTTTACAATGAGCAGTTCTTC
TRBV28	-	-	TRBJ1-2	CASSFAGAGGYTF	TGTGCCAGCAGTTTCGCGGGGGCGGGTGGCTACACCTTC
TRBV6-6	-	-	TRBJ1-2	CASTGGTNYGYTF	TGTGCCAGCACCGGAGGCACTAACTATGGCTACACCTTC
TRBV10-1	-	-	TRBJ2-7	CASHAGPVFVYEQYF	TGCGCCAGCCACGCGGGTCCCGTATTTGTCTACGAGCAGTACTTC
TRBV29-1	-	TRBD2	TRBJ2-3	CSVKTSGGNWAQYF	TGCAGCGTCAAGACTAGCGGGGGGAACTGGGCGCAGTATTTT
TRBV28	once	TRBD1	TRBJ1-5	CASSFGTGSVQPQHF	TGTGCCAGCAGTTTTGGGACAGGGTCGGTTCAGCCCCAGCATTTT
TRBV6-5	-	-	TRBJ1-6	CASSYSRELGPLHF	TGTGCCAGCAGTTACTCGAGGGAGCTCGGACCCCTCCACTTT
TRBV27	-	-	TRBJ2-4	CASSLGTGEAKNIQYF	TGTGCCAGCAGTCTGGGGACGGGGGAAGCCAAAAACATTCAGTACTTC
TRBV5-4	-	-	TRBJ1-3	CASSLGFTGNTIYF	TGTGCCAGCAGCTTGGGTTTTACTGGAAACACCATATATTTT
TRBV27	-	TRBD1	TRBJ1-2	CASSLYGTGYGYTF	TGTGCCAGCAGTTTATATGGGACAGGCTATGGCTACACCTTC
TRBV5-1	-	-	TRBJ1-2	CASSPSGGAEGYTF	TGCGCCAGCAGCCCCTCTGGGGGGGCCGAGGGCTACACCTTC
TRBV18	-	TRBD1	TRBJ2-1	CASSPGQGYNEQFF	TGTGCCAGCTCCCCGGGACAGGGCTACAATGAGCAGTTCTTC
TRBV11-3	once	-	TRBJ1-1	CASSLEGREAFF	TGTGCCAGCAGCTTAGAGGGGAGGGAAGCTTTCTTT
TRBV5-1	-	-	TRBJ1-2	CASSSAAPGGYTF	TGCGCCAGCAGCTCCGCCGCCCCGGGTGGCTACACCTTC